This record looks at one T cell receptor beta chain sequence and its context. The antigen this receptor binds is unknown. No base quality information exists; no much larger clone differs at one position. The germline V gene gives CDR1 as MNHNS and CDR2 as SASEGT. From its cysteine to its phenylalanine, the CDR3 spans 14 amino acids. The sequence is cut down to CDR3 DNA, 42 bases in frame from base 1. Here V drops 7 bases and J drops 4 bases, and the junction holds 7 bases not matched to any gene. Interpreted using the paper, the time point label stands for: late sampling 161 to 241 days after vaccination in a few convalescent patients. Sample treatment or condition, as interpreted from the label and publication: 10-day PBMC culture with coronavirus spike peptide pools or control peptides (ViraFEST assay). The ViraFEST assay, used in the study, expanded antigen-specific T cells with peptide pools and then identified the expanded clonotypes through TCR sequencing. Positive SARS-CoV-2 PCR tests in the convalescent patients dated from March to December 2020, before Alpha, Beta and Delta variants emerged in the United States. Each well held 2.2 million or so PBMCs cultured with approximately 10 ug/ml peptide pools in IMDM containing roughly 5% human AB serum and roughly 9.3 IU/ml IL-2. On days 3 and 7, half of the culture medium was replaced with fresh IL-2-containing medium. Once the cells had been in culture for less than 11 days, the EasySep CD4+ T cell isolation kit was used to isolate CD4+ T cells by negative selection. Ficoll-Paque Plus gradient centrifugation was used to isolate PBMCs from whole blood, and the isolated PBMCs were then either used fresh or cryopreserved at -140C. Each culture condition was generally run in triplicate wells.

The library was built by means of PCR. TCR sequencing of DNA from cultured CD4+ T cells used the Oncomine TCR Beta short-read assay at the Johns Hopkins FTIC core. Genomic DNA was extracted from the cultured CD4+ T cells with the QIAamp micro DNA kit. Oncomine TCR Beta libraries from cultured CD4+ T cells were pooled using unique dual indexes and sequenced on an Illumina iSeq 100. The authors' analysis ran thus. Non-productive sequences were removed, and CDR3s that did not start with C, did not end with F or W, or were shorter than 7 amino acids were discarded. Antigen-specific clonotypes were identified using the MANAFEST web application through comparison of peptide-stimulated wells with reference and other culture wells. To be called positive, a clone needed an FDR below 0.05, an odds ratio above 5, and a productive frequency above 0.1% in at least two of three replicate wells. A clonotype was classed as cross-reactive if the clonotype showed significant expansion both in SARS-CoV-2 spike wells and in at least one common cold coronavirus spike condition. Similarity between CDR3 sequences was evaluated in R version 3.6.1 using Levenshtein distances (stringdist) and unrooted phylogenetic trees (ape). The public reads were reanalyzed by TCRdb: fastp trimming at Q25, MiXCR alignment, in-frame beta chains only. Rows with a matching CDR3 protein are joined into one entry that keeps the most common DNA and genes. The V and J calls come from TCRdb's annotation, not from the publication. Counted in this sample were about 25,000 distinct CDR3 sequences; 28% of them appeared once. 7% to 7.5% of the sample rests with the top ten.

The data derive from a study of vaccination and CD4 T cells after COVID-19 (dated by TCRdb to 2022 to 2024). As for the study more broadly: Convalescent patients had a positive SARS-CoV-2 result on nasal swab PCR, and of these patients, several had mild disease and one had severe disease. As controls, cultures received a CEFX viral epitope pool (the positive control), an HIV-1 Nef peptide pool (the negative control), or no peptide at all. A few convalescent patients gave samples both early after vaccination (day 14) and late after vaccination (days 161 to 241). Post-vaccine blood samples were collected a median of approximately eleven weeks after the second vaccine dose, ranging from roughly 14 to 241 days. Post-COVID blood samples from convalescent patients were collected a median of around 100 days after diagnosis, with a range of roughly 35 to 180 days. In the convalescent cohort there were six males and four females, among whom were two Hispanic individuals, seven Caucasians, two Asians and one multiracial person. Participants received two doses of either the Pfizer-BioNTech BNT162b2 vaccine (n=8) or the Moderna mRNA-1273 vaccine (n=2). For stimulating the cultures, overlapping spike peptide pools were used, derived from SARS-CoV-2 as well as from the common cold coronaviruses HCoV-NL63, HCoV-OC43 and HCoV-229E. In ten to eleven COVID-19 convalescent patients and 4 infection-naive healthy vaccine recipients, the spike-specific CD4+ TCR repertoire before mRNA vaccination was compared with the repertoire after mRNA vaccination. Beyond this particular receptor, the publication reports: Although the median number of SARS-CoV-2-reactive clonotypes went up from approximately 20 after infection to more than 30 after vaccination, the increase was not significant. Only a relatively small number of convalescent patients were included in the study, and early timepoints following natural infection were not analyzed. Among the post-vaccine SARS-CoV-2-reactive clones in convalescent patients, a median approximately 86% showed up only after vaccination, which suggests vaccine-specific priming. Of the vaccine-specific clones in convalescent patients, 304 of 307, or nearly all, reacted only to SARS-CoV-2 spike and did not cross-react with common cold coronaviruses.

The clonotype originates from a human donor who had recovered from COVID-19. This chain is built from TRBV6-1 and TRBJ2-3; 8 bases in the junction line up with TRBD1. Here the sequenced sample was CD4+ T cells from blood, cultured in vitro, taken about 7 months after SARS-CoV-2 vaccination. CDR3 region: CASKVGQGADTQYF. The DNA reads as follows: TGTGCCAGCAAAGTAGGACAGGGCGCAGATACGCAGTATTTT.